Below, one TCR beta chain is given with its context. The target antigen is unknown. A 5'RACE template switching approach incorporating UMIs was used to make TCR beta cDNA. TCRdb re-called the 5' RACE reads; every CDR3 protein appears as one record, without DNA. In all, the sample yields about 460,000 distinct CDR3 sequences. This sample stems from a study of T cells expressing NK-cell markers. The overall study: It was sorted CD3+CD56-NKG2C+, CD3+CD56+NKG2C- and CD3+CD56+NKG2C+ T cells that provided the TCR beta repertoires. Findings and limits, study-wide: NKG2C+ dominant clonotype frequencies in roughly six donors were roughly 1.0-8% of CD8+ T cells.

CDR1 and CDR2 (germline): LGHNT, FRNRAP. There are 13 residues in the CDR3. The TCR originated in a woman aged 50 to 60 in good health. The V and J genes are TRBV12-5 and TRBJ2-5. Sequencing was performed on blood T cells: a sorted CD56 or NKG2C T cell subset, CD4+ or CD8+ T cells, or bulk PBMC T cells (not recorded which). The CDR3 spells CASGFRTVETQYF.